This passage covers 23 T cell receptor beta chains from one sample sequenced in a study of blood T cells in healthy people across ages. Primers used in a second PCR of about 7 to 11 cycles were a sample-barcoded 5' primer and a J-beta primer mix. TCRdb fed the 5' RACE reads into MiXCR, producing one record per CDR3 protein. The sample lists about 1,800,000 distinct CDR3 sequences, approximately 30% occurring once. Sequenced input: blood. The receptor set was obtained from a woman in her twenties or thirties in good health.

Concerning this clonotype: Just one base apart from a much larger clone, this may be a read error. The V and J genes are TRBV20-1 and TRBJ2-3, with D tentatively TRBD2 (6 bases). The CDR3 has 17 residues. Germline V gene lookup returns CDR1 DFQATT and CDR2 SNEGSKA (reference sequence). Between the trimmed V and J ends, which lost 0 bases and 2 bases, there was a span of 18 bases. The chain's CDR3 is CSARDLYGSHYTDTQYF. DNA of the CDR3: TGCAGTGCTAGAGATCTCTACGGGAGCCATTACACAGATACGCAGTATTTT.

On this clonotype itself: A junction end diverges from the germline sequence, so it may reflect a read error. The rearrangement links TRBV28 to TRBJ2-3; tentative D call: TRBD2 (5 bases). Germline CDR1 and CDR2: MDHEN and SYDVKM. The CDR3 covers 15 residues. CDR3 residues: CASSLFERRTDTQYF. The CDR3 coding sequence is TGTGCCAGCAGCTTATTCGAGCGGCGCACAGATACGCAGTATTTT.

This clonotype has a handful of counts. The V gene is TRBV7-9, the J gene TRBJ2-3; D remains unclear. Germline lookup yields CDR1 SEHNR and CDR2 FQNEAQ (reference sequence). Trimming cost V 10 bases and J 0 bases, with 11 bases left between them. This CDR3 has 13 amino acids. This CDR3 is CATEPGSTDTQYF. CDR3 sequence (DNA): TGTGCCACCGAACCTGGGAGCACAGATACGCAGTATTTT. The full variable domain, rest sourced from reference TRBV7-9 and TRBJ2-3, is DTGVSQNPRHKITKRGQNVTFRCDPISEHNRLYWYRQTLGQGPEFLTYFQNEAQLEKSRLLSDRFSAERPKGSFSTLEIQRTEQGDSAMYLCATEPGSTDTQYFGPGTRLTVL.

The chain recombines TRBV30 with TRBJ2-4, with D tentatively TRBD1 or TRBD2 (5 bases each). The CDR3 runs to 12 residues. The germline gives CDR1 GTSNPN, CDR2 SVGIG (reference sequence). V shed 2 bases and J shed 8 bases, with 10 bases lying between them. The CDR3 sequence is CAWSIGADIQYF. The CDR3 nucleotides are TGTGCCTGGAGTATCGGGGCGGACATTCAGTACTTC.

As regards this clonotype: This may come from a read error, since a much larger clone is one base off. The rearrangement joins TRBV7-2 to TRBJ2-7, with 9 bases aligning to TRBD2. This CDR3 is 15 amino acids long. CDR1 SGHTA and CDR2 FQGNSA come from the germline V gene. J lost 7 bases, V lost 6 bases, and 13 bases had no gene match. As DNA, the CDR3 is TGTGCCAGCAGATCAGCGGGGGGTATTTACAATGAGCAGTACTTC. Amino acids: CASRSAGGIYNEQYF.

This clonotype was seen at least ten times. This chain joins TRBV29-1 and TRBJ2-1; no firm D call. The ends were cut back, 6 bases at V and 2 bases at J, with 11 bases in the middle. The V gene's germline CDR1 is SQVTM and CDR2 ANQGSEA. This CDR3 has 13 residues. The CDR3 DNA reads as TGCAGCGTCGAACCAGACCCCTACAATGAGCAGTTCTTC. This sequence encodes CSVEPDPYNEQFF.

The chain combines TRBV18 with TRBJ2-1, with D maybe TRBD2 (6 bases). The CDR3 has 14 residues. CDR1 and CDR2 from the germline V gene are KGHSH and LQKENI. The ends were cut back, 2 bases at V and 10 bases at J, with 15 bases in the middle. The CDR3 sequence is CASSPWEARGEQFF. The CDR3 DNA reads as TGTGCCAGCTCACCATGGGAGGCCCGGGGGGAGCAGTTCTTC. The full variable domain, completed using reference TRBV18 and TRBJ2-1, is NAGVMQNPRHLVRRRGQEARLRCSPMKGHSHVYWYRQLPEEGLKFMVYLQKENIIDESGMPKERFSAEFPKEGPSILRIQQVVRGDSAAYFCASSPWEARGEQFFGPGTRLTVL.

Ten or more counts support this clonotype. The gene calls are TRBV14 and TRBJ2-7; weak D call: TRBD2 (6 bases). This CDR3 is built from 15 residues. CDR1 and CDR2 from the germline V gene are SGHDN and FVKESK. V gave up 0 bases and J gave up 5 bases, with 14 bases separating them. The CDR3 region has the DNA TGTGCCAGCAGCCAAGAGTGGAGGGGTAGGAACGAGCAGTACTTC. Its protein is CASSQEWRGRNEQYF.

This clonotype was recorded a few times. CDR3 DNA: TGCGCCAGCAGCTTCCTGGGGGCAACCTACGAGCAGTACTTC. Translating it yields CASSFLGATYEQYF. The rearrangement uses TRBV5-1 and TRBJ2-7, with D possibly TRBD1 on 6 matching bases. The CDR3 has 14 amino acids. CDR1 is SGHRS and CDR2 is YFSETQ in the germline V gene. Between the trimmed V and J ends, which lost 2 bases and 2 bases, there was a span of 11 bases.

The chain recombines TRBV7-2 with TRBJ1-3; 8 nucleotides align to TRBD1. V shed 5 bases and J 3 bases; nucleotides not matched to a gene: 0. In germline, CDR1 is SGHTA, CDR2 FQGNSA. This CDR3 has 13 residues. The CDR3 DNA reads as TGTGCCAGCAGCGACAGGGGTGGAAACACCATATATTTT. It encodes CASSDRGGNTIYF.

This clonotype was picked up a small number of times. V gene TRBV5-1 combines with J gene TRBJ2-2; maybe TRBD2 (5 bases). Trimming took off 2 bases at V and 3 bases at J, with 8 bases between the two ends. Germline CDR1 and CDR2: SGHRS and YFSETQ. The CDR3 runs to 14 residues. The chain's CDR3 is CASSLGLHTGELFF. The CDR3 DNA sequence: TGCGCCAGCAGCTTAGGACTTCACACCGGGGAGCTGTTTTTT.

A note on this clonotype: At one of its ends the junction is not consistent with the germline gene, which may arise from a read error. J is TRBJ2-1 and V is TRBV7-2; 10 positions agree with TRBD2. Germline V CDR1 and CDR2: SGHTA, FQGNSA. CDR3 length: 17 residues. CDR3 in amino acids: CASSLGGAGGQHNEQLF. CDR3 nucleotide sequence: TGTGCCAGCAGCTTAGGCGGAGCGGGGGGGCAACACAATGAGCAGCTCTTC.

This clonotype was detected only a few times. The rearrangement links TRBV7-2 to TRBJ2-1; 12 bases are a match to TRBD2. After removal of 4 bases from V and 0 bases from J, the junction contained 4 bases not matched to a gene. CDR1 and CDR2 from the germline V gene are SGHTA and FQGNSA. The CDR3 spans 17 residues. The CDR3 spells CASSSGTSGPSYNEQFF. The CDR3 region has the DNA TGTGCCAGCAGCTCTGGGACTAGCGGGCCCTCCTACAATGAGCAGTTCTTC.

A remark on this clonotype: A much larger clone lies one base from this, so it may be a read error. The CDR3 DNA reads as TGCAGTGCCTCGCTCGCCGCTGGTGGGGAGCAGTACTTC. This gives the protein CSASLAAGGEQYF. The chain joins TRBV20-1 to TRBJ2-5, with a possible D match to TRBD2 (5 bases). The CDR3 sequence is 13 residues long. V dropped 6 bases and J dropped 11 bases, with 22 bases sitting between them. Germline V gene sequence: CDR1 DFQATT, CDR2 SNEGSKA (reference sequence).

The rearrangement links TRBV9 to TRBJ2-3; maybe TRBD2 (5 bases). Germline V gene data show CDR1 as SGDLS and CDR2 as YYNGEE. V shed 3 bases and J shed 1 base, with 12 bases lying between them. The CDR3 has 15 residues. The CDR3 protein is CASSAQRIGTDTQYF. In DNA form, the CDR3 reads TGTGCCAGCAGCGCCCAGCGGATAGGCACAGATACGCAGTATTTT.

This clonotype was seen many times. The genes are TRBV28 and TRBJ2-3; D not certain. Germline loops: CDR1 MDHEN, CDR2 SYDVKM. The V end was cut by 4 bases, the J end by 5 bases, with 10 bases between. The CDR3 spans 13 residues. The chain's CDR3 is CASSSYMGDTQYF. The DNA of the CDR3 is TGTGCCAGCAGTTCATACATGGGAGATACGCAGTATTTT.

This chain links TRBV20-1 with TRBJ2-2, with 7 positions matching TRBD2. Germline trimming cut 3 bases from V and 5 bases from J; bases unmatched to any gene: 6. The CDR3 consists of 14 residues. In germline, CDR1 is DFQATT, CDR2 SNEGSKA (reference sequence). The CDR3 region is CSARGGSRTGELFF. In DNA form, the CDR3 reads TGCAGTGCTAGGGGCGGGAGCCGGACCGGGGAGCTGTTTTTT.

This clonotype came up many times. CDR3 in amino acids: CASGPGTDEQYF. The DNA for the CDR3 is TGTGCCAGCGGCCCCGGGACGGACGAGCAGTACTTC. The rearrangement uses TRBV4-2 and TRBJ2-7, with D possibly called TRBD1 or TRBD2 (5 bases each). V was clipped by 8 bases and J by 5 bases, with 13 bases between them. Germline assignment: CDR1 LGHNA and CDR2 YNFKEQ. This CDR3 has 12 residues.

V is TRBV28 and J is TRBJ1-5; D might be TRBD1 (5 bases). Trimming left V 4 bases short and J 4 bases short, with 11 bases between. CDR3 length: 14 residues. Germline loops: CDR1 MDHEN, CDR2 SYDVKM. The CDR3 is CASSWGGKNQPQHF. DNA of the CDR3: TGTGCCAGCAGTTGGGGCGGGAAAAATCAGCCCCAGCATTTT.

In DNA, the CDR3 is TGTGCCAGCAGTTCCCCAAGGGGGGGGGCCACCGGGGAGCTGTTTTTT. Translated, it gives CASSSPRGGATGELFF. The chain joins TRBV6-5 to TRBJ2-2, with a tentative D call TRBD2 (7 bases). Trimming shortened V by 4 bases and J by 4 bases, and 16 bases separated the two germline ends. This CDR3 region has 16 residues. Germline V gene lookup returns CDR1 MNHEY and CDR2 SVGAGI.

The rearrangement links TRBV7-6 to TRBJ2-3, with 11 positions matching TRBD2. Germline V lookup: CDR1 SGHVS, CDR2 FNYEAQ. Germline trimming cut 1 base from V and 1 base from J; bases unmatched to any gene: 10. The CDR3 runs to 19 residues. CDR3 nucleotide sequence: TGTGCCAGCAGCTTAGAGACTAGCGGGGCGGCCGGTGGCACAGATACGCAGTATTTT. The encoded protein is CASSLETSGAAGGTDTQYF.

This clonotype was seen only a few times. The rearrangement uses TRBV19 and TRBJ1-5; D unclear. The CDR3 extends over 14 amino acids. Trimming removed 3 bases from V and 0 bases from J, with 6 bases in between. CDR1 is LNHDA and CDR2 is SQIVND in the germline V gene (reference sequence). Here the CDR3 DNA reads TGTGCCAGTAGTATCCAGAGTAGCAATCAGCCCCAGCATTTT. Amino acids: CASSIQSSNQPQHF.

There are a few counts of this clonotype. CDR3 in amino acids: CASSNPGQGEEKLFF. CDR3 bases: TGTGCCAGCAGTAACCCGGGACAGGGGGAGGAAAAACTGTTTTTT. The genes are TRBV6-6 and TRBJ1-4, with 11 bases identical to TRBD1. The CDR3 totals 15 residues. Germline V gene sequence: CDR1 MNHNY, CDR2 SVGAGI (reference sequence). Trimming removed 5 bases from V and 8 bases from J; junction bases left unmatched: 7.